Following are 17 T cell receptor beta chains from one sample sequenced in a study of blood T cell repertoires in COVID-19. Sequenced by immunoSEQ multiplex PCR; TCRdb stores in-frame clones only, minus some. Of approximately 320,000 clones in the sample, 85% to 90% were seen once. Sequencing was done on a sample of peripheral blood. These TCRs come from a woman in her twenties or thirties with COVID-19, enrolled during active disease.

This chain uses TRBV29-1 with TRBJ1-2; possible D gene TRBD1, 5 bases. CDR3 length: 14 amino acids. The germline V gene has CDR1 SQVTM and CDR2 ANQGSEA. V was cut by 5 bases and J by 3 bases, with 16 bases left in between. CDR3 sequence: CSVRGMVGDYGYTF. The CDR3, as DNA: TGCAGCGTTCGGGGGATGGTGGGAGACTATGGCTACACCTTC.

CDR3 DNA: TGTGCCAGCAGGAGGGGGCGAGGCACTGAAGCTTTCTTT. It encodes CASRRGRGTEAFF. The chain couples TRBV6-5 to TRBJ1-1; 7 bases are shared with TRBD1. The CDR3 sequence is 13 residues long. The V gene's germline CDR1 is MNHEY and CDR2 SVGAGI. V trimming: 6 bases; J trimming: 4 bases; junction bases outside the gene matches: 5.

The genes are TRBV27 and TRBJ1-1; the match to TRBD1 covers 8 bases. Germline V gene sequence: CDR1 MNHEY, CDR2 SMNVEV (reference sequence). The CDR3 runs to 17 residues. With 3 bases clipped from V and 4 bases from J, the junction kept 13 bases outside the gene matches. The CDR3 coding sequence is TGTGCCAGCAGTTTGAAGGCCAGGGGGCATCGTAGCACTGAAGCTTTCTTT. Translated, it gives CASSLKARGHRSTEAFF.

The V call is TRBV20-1, the J call TRBJ2-1; TRBD1 aligns across 7 bases. The germline gives CDR1 DFQATT, CDR2 SNEGSKA (reference sequence). The CDR3 runs to 14 residues. V gave up 3 bases and J gave up 8 bases; unmatched junction bases: 10. For the CDR3, the DNA is TGCAGTGCTAGTGGTGACAGGGATGGCGATGAGCAGTTCTTC. This translates into CSASGDRDGDEQFF.

V and J are TRBV3-1 (or the pseudogene TRBV3-2) and TRBJ1-2, with D tentatively TRBD1 (6 bases). The CDR3 runs to 13 residues. The germline CDR1 and CDR2 sequences are LGHDT and YNNKEL (reference sequence). V was pared by 8 bases and J by 1 base, with 11 bases between. The DNA of the CDR3 is TGTGCCAGCGGGGGGGCCCTTAACTATGGCTACACCTTC. Translated, it gives CASGGALNYGYTF.

This chain connects TRBV18 to TRBJ1-2; 7 bases map to TRBD1. The CDR3 has 12 amino acids. Germline V CDR1 and CDR2: KGHSH, LQKENI. With V trimmed by 6 bases and J by 6 bases, 4 bases remained unmatched. The CDR3 is CASSPTGNGYTF. The CDR3 DNA reads as TGTGCCAGCTCGCCGACAGGGAATGGCTACACCTTC.

Regarding this clone: Within the sample, other DNA sequences also encode this same CDR3. The CDR3 DNA sequence: TGTGCCAGCAGGACAGGGGCTGGAAACACCATATATTTT. Protein product: CASRTGAGNTIYF. J is TRBJ1-3 and V is TRBV6-5, with 8 nucleotides matching TRBD1. Germline assignment: CDR1 MNHEY and CDR2 SVGAGI. J lost 2 bases, V lost 6 bases, and 0 bases had no gene match. This CDR3 spans 13 amino acids.

The chain couples TRBV5-6 to TRBJ1-2; 7 bases fit TRBD1. The germline CDR1 and CDR2 sequences are SGHDT and YYEEEE. This CDR3 has 13 amino acids. Trimming took 2 bases from V and 5 from J; bases not matched to a gene: 3. In DNA form, the CDR3 reads TGTGCCAGCAGCTTTGGGGGACAGTATGGCTACACCTTC. Translation: CASSFGGQYGYTF. The entire variable domain, with the rest obtained from reference TRBV5-6 and TRBJ1-2, is as follows: DAGVTQSPTHLIKTRGQQVTLRCSPKSGHDTVSWYQQALGQGPQFIFQYYEEEERQRGNFPDRFSGHQFPNYSSELNVNALLLGDSALYLCASSFGGQYGYTFGSGTRLTVV.

The rearrangement links TRBV9 to TRBJ1-2, with D perhaps matching TRBD1 (6 bases). The germline V gene has CDR1 SGDLS and CDR2 YYNGEE. The CDR3 consists of 17 residues. With 0 bases removed from V and 0 bases from J, the gap between germline ends came to 15 bases. DNA of the CDR3: TGTGCCAGCAGCGTAGATAATCCTCGGACAGCTAACTATGGCTACACCTTC. It is translated as CASSVDNPRTANYGYTF.

The rearrangement joins TRBV5-1 to TRBJ2-3; D not certain. Per germline, CDR1 SGHRS and CDR2 YFSETQ. The CDR3 totals 13 residues. V lost 4 bases and J lost 5, with 11 bases in between. The DNA of the CDR3 is TGCGCCAGCAGCGGTATGTTACTAGATACGCAGTATTTT. This encodes CASSGMLLDTQYF.

V and J are TRBV29-1 and TRBJ1-2; TRBD1 agrees at 7 bases. V lost 7 bases to trimming and J lost 6 bases; unmatched junction nucleotides: 11. This CDR3 has 13 residues. Germline CDR1 and CDR2: SQVTM and ANQGSEA. CDR3 protein: CSATDREVNGYTF. The CDR3 nucleotides are TGCAGCGCTACTGACAGGGAGGTCAATGGCTACACCTTC. The full variable domain, rest sourced from reference TRBV29-1 and TRBJ1-2, is SAVISQKPSRDICQRGTSLTIQCQVDSQVTMMFWYRQQPGQSLTLIATANQGSEATYESGFVIDKFPISRPNLTFSTLTVSNMSPEDSSIYLCSATDREVNGYTFGSGTRLTVV.

The chain recombines TRBV2 with TRBJ2-2; tentatively, D is TRBD2 (5 bases). CDR1 is SNHLY, CDR2 FYNNEI, per germline. V gave up 5 bases and J gave up 4 bases, with 11 bases separating them. CDR3 size: 14 residues. The chain's CDR3 is CASSSSAGTGELFF. The DNA for the CDR3 is TGTGCCAGCAGTAGTAGCGCGGGCACCGGGGAGCTGTTTTTT.

This CDR3 reads CASREYPQVGNTIYF. The CDR3 DNA reads TGTGCCAGCCGCGAATATCCCCAGGTCGGAAACACCATATATTTT. V gene TRBV6-5 combines with J gene TRBJ1-3; D is unresolved. CDR3 size: 15 residues. Germline assignment: CDR1 MNHEY and CDR2 SVGAGI. The V end was cut by 8 bases, the J end by 4 bases, with 18 bases between.

CDR3 bases: TGTGCCAGCAGCTTAGGAGACGGGGTAGATGAAAAACTGTTTTTT. This codes for CASSLGDGVDEKLFF. V gene TRBV7-9 combines with J gene TRBJ1-4; D is unresolved. Germline V gene lookup returns CDR1 SEHNR and CDR2 FQNEAQ (reference sequence). Trimming removed 1 base from V and 6 bases from J, with 12 bases in between. The CDR3 has 15 amino acids.

V usage is TRBV5-5 and J usage is TRBJ2-5, with 7 positions matching TRBD1. Losses at the gene ends were 5 bases for V and 2 bases for J; bases not matched to a gene: 6. This CDR3 comprises 14 residues. Looked up from germline, CDR1 is SGHKS and CDR2 is YYEKEE (reference sequence). This CDR3 is CASRLTGSQETQYF. As DNA, the CDR3 is TGTGCCAGCAGACTGACAGGGAGTCAAGAGACCCAGTACTTC.

The CDR3 DNA reads TGTGCCAGCTCACCGAGTGGAGGGGTAGTCACTGAAGCTTTCTTT. It encodes CASSPSGGVVTEAFF. V gene TRBV18 combines with J gene TRBJ1-1; possible D gene TRBD1, 5 bases. CDR1 and CDR2 (germline): KGHSH, LQKENI. Trimming left V 3 bases short and J 4 bases short, with 15 bases between. There are 15 residues in the CDR3.

This clone was detected only once. The chain carries TRBV6-4 and TRBJ2-7; D may be TRBD1 (6 bases). Germline lookup yields CDR1 MRHNA and CDR2 SNTAGT. The CDR3 is made up of 15 amino acids. V gave up 5 bases and J gave up 3 bases, with 17 bases separating them. This CDR3 is CASSLHQGHSYEQYF. CDR3 DNA: TGTGCCAGCAGTTTGCATCAGGGGCACAGCTACGAGCAGTACTTC.